The 9 T cell receptor beta chains below were found in one sample sequenced in a study of cytomegalovirus exposure and HLA in healthy donors. It was with 60 Vbeta and 13 Jbeta primers that the PCR ran. Data came from immunoSEQ multiplex PCR; TCRdb stores just in-frame clones and leaves some out. This repertoire shows more than 150,000 clones, around 78% found once; its top ten account for 1.5% to 1.9%. Sequenced material: PBMCs. All receptors come from a man in his forties in good health and CMV-seronegative.

CDR3 coding DNA: TGTGCCAGCAGCCAAGATCTAACAGGCGGCCCCACAGATACGCAGTATTTT. This codes for CASSQDLTGGPTDTQYF. The V gene is TRBV14, the J gene TRBJ2-3; possibly TRBD1 for D (5 bases). The CDR3 has 17 amino acids. V gave up 0 bases and J gave up 2 bases, with 15 bases separating them. Germline assignment: CDR1 SGHDN and CDR2 FVKESK. Complete variable domain (other parts from reference TRBV14 and TRBJ2-3): EAGVTQFPSHSVIEKGQTVTLRCDPISGHDNLYWYRRVMGKEIKFLLHFVKESKQDESGMPNNRFLAERTGGTYSTLKVQPAELEDSGVYFCASSQDLTGGPTDTQYFGPGTRLTVL.

With respect to this clone: The sample carries other DNA sequences with the same CDR3. The chain recombines TRBV18 with TRBJ2-5, with D possibly TRBD2 on 5 matching bases. Trimming left V 6 bases short and J 5 bases short, with 13 bases between. The V gene's germline CDR1 is KGHSH and CDR2 LQKENI. This CDR3 has 13 residues. Written as DNA, the CDR3 is TGTGCCAGCTCCCCCGGACGGAGGGAGACCCAGTACTTC. Translating gives CASSPGRRETQYF.

V and J are TRBV28 and TRBJ2-7, with D perhaps TRBD2 (6 bases). This CDR3 contains 14 residues. Per germline, CDR1 MDHEN and CDR2 SYDVKM. V was cut by 7 bases and J by 3 bases, with 16 bases left in between. CDR3: CASTSSLGGYEQYF. Here the CDR3 DNA reads TGTGCCAGCACCTCAAGTCTGGGGGGCTACGAGCAGTACTTC.

The chain couples TRBV11-2 to TRBJ1-5, with D maybe TRBD1 (5 bases). Trimming left V 5 bases short and J 5 bases short, with 10 bases between. From germline, CDR1 is SGHAT and CDR2 FQNNGV. The CDR3 is 13 amino acids. CDR3 amino acids: CASSIGRDQPQHF. The CDR3 DNA follows: TGTGCCAGCAGCATAGGCAGGGATCAGCCCCAGCATTTT.

The V gene is TRBV10-2, the J gene TRBJ2-1, with 10 nucleotides matching TRBD2. Germline V gene sequence: CDR1 WSHSY, CDR2 SAAADI. V shed 6 bases, J shed 7 bases, and the junction held 12 bases outside the gene matches. This CDR3 is built from 16 residues. The CDR3 DNA reads as TGCGCCAGCAGCCACGATCGGAGCGGGAGGGGGAATGAGCAGTTCTTC. Encoded protein: CASSHDRSGRGNEQFF.

The chain couples TRBV6-5 to TRBJ2-1, with 8 nucleotides matching TRBD2. Germline V gene sequence: CDR1 MNHEY, CDR2 SVGAGI. CDR3 length: 12 amino acids. The trim removed 0 bases at V and 14 bases at J, leaving 3 bases unmatched. DNA for the CDR3: TGTGCCAGCAGTTACTCGACTAGCGCGGAGTTCTTC. This sequence encodes CASSYSTSAEFF.

There are a few counts of this clone. The chain uses TRBV11-2 and TRBJ2-2; D remains unclear. Germline V gives CDR1 SGHAT, CDR2 FQNNGV. This CDR3 has 15 residues. The germline V and J ends were trimmed by 4 bases and 5 bases, with 14 bases remaining between them. The CDR3 protein is CASSSGRFGTGELFF. In DNA, the CDR3 is TGTGCCAGCAGCTCCGGTCGGTTCGGTACCGGGGAGCTGTTTTTT. Combining the CDR3 with reference TRBV11-2 and TRBJ2-2 gives the whole variable domain EAGVAQSPRYKIIEKRQSVAFWCNPISGHATLYWYQQILGQGPKLLIQFQNNGVVDDSQLPKDRFSAERLKGVDSTLKIQPAKLEDSAVYLCASSSGRFGTGELFFGEGSRLTVL.

This rearrangement joins TRBV5-6 to TRBJ2-5, with D perhaps matching TRBD2 (7 bases). The CDR3 loop spans 15 amino acids. V lost 1 base and J 5 bases, leaving 15 bases between the germline ends. Germline CDR1 is SGHDT and CDR2 is YYEEEE. The CDR3 nucleotides read TGTGCCAGCAGCTTGAGGGGGGGGGCGCGGGAGACCCAGTACTTC. It yields the protein CASSLRGGARETQYF. Looking up the rest from reference TRBV5-6 and TRBJ2-5 gives the full variable domain: DAGVTQSPTHLIKTRGQQVTLRCSPKSGHDTVSWYQQALGQGPQFIFQYYEEEERQRGNFPDRFSGHQFPNYSSELNVNALLLGDSALYLCASSLRGGARETQYFGPGTRLLVL.

This clone occurred a few times. V gene TRBV28 combines with J gene TRBJ2-5; 12 positions match TRBD1. Germline trimming cut 6 bases from V and 5 bases from J; bases unmatched to any gene: 10. Germline CDR1 MDHEN, CDR2 SYDVKM. The CDR3 has 16 residues. CDR3: CASSFAGTGGLETQYF. CDR3 coding DNA: TGTGCCAGCAGCTTTGCCGGGACAGGGGGCTTGGAGACCCAGTACTTC.